A single T cell receptor (beta chain) is shown here with its context. What it binds is unknown. This sample stems from a study of T cell repertoires in cytomegalovirus infection. CDR1 LNHDA and CDR2 SQIVND come from the germline V gene (reference sequence). The CDR3 has 14 amino acids. V lost 3 bases and J lost 6, with 14 bases in between. Each CDR3 protein is one row after TCRdb ran MiXCR on the reads. This table holds some 800,000 distinct CDR3 sequences, around a third found once. The sample in question was cultured CD8+ T cells from PBMCs, obtained from culture after CMV antigen stimulation. This chain connects TRBV19 to TRBJ1-1, with TRBD1 as a possible D gene (6 bases). The sequence derives from a human donor in good health (CMV status not recorded). Some clones in this sample may be carry-over from other donors' samples. The CDR3 region is CASSIPQGRAEAFF. The CDR3 nucleotides read TGTGCCAGTAGTATCCCCCAGGGGAGGGCTGAAGCTTTCTTT.